This section outlines one T cell receptor beta chain sequence together with its context. The antigen is not known. V gave up 8 bases and J gave up 7 bases; unmatched junction bases: 7. Germline assignment: CDR1 MNHNS and CDR2 SASEGT. CDR3 length: 12 residues. The data were obtained in a study of cytomegalovirus exposure and HLA in healthy donors. Study-wide results and caveats: It was reported that TCR beta sequences correctly inferred the HLA-A and HLA-B alleles for most subjects. Specific recognition of CMV antigens was confirmed in vitro for a few chains (all CMV-associated). When analyzed later, the rates of TCR association showed variation by HLA locus, with DRB1 the most and HLA-C the fewest.

The study ran its PCR with 60 Vbeta and 13 Jbeta primers. Original processing methods: Counted up in a later analysis, unique TCR beta chains came to about 80 million, with about 9.9 million shared. Repertoires were generated with immunoSEQ multiplex PCR, while TCRdb's copy carries only in-frame clones and drops some. The V and J calls and clone size were taken over from that table, and D and trimming were inferred from the DNA. The sample has approximately 120,000 clones, around 76% seen once. The V gene is TRBV6-1, the J gene TRBJ1-2; 7 positions agree with TRBD1. This receptor was taken from a woman aged 60-75 years in good health and CMV-seropositive. The specimen was PBMCs. The CDR3 nucleotides are TGTGCCAGCTGGGACAGTCGCTTTGGCTACACCTTC. Its protein product is CASWDSRFGYTF.